Each of the 8 T cell receptor beta chains below was sequenced from the same sample in a study of blood T cell repertoires in COVID-19. Assay: immunoSEQ multiplex PCR; the TCRdb copy retains only in-frame clones and omits some. The sample shows 220,000 or so clones, roughly four fifths of them seen only once. The specimen was peripheral blood. Receptor source: a woman older than 75 with COVID-19, enrolled during active disease.

CDR3 residues: CASSPGLAGGGEQFF. The CDR3 DNA reads TGTGCCAGCTCACCAGGACTAGCGGGAGGAGGCGAGCAGTTCTTC. The chain links TRBV18 to TRBJ2-1, with 14 positions matching TRBD2. Germline lookup yields CDR1 KGHSH and CDR2 LQKENI. This CDR3 region has 15 residues. V was pared by 2 bases and J by 10 bases, with 4 bases of the junction left unmatched.

This clone appeared a few times. The V gene is TRBV2, the J gene TRBJ2-7, with TRBD2 matching 12 bases. The CDR3 runs to 14 residues. CDR1 SNHLY and CDR2 FYNNEI come from the germline V gene. Losses at the gene ends were 7 bases for V and 4 bases for J; bases not matched to a gene: 5. The CDR3 region has the DNA TGTGCCAGCACCTTTGGACTAGCGGGGTACGAGCAGTACTTC. It yields the protein CASTFGLAGYEQYF.

This clone came up once. The chain combines TRBV6-2 or TRBV6-3 with TRBJ2-1; a possible D gene is TRBD2 (6 bases). Germline V gene data show CDR1 as MNHEY and CDR2 as SVGEGT. The CDR3 runs 17 residues. Trimming took 4 bases from V and 8 from J, leaving 24 bases between them. The CDR3 bases are TGTGCCAGCAGTTCCCCCGGCAGGACTATTCGGATAGATGAGCAGTTCTTC. Its protein product is CASSSPGRTIRIDEQFF.

The chain is built from TRBV9 and TRBJ1-2; 10 bases are a match to TRBD1. V shed 3 bases and J 5 bases; nucleotides not matched to a gene: 1. Germline V gene lookup returns CDR1 SGDLS and CDR2 YYNGEE. The CDR3 spans 13 residues. For the CDR3, the DNA is TGTGCCAGCAGCGAGGGACAGGGGTATGGCTACACCTTC. This encodes CASSEGQGYGYTF.

The gene calls are TRBV29-1 and TRBJ1-4; D remains unclear. In germline, CDR1 is SQVTM, CDR2 ANQGSEA. The V end lost 4 bases, the J end lost 5 bases, and 8 bases lay between the germline ends. This CDR3 has 12 residues. The CDR3 sequence is CSVAVQNEKLFF. CDR3 nucleotide sequence: TGCAGCGTTGCAGTACAAAATGAAAAACTGTTTTTT.

The chain employs TRBV12-3 or TRBV12-4 and TRBJ1-1; tentatively, D is TRBD1 (5 bases). Deletions cut 5 bases from V and 4 bases from J, with 11 bases between. The CDR3 runs 13 residues. CDR3 region: CASSPGGFTEAFF. CDR3 DNA: TGTGCCAGCAGTCCGGGGGGGTTCACTGAAGCTTTCTTT.

As concerns this clone: Distinct nucleotide sequences in the sample also encode this CDR3. V and J are TRBV30 and TRBJ1-1, with TRBD1 identical over 7 bases. V shed 0 bases, J shed 1 base, and the junction held 2 bases outside the gene matches. Per the germline V gene, CDR1 is GTSNPN and CDR2 is SVGIG (reference sequence). The CDR3 sequence is 14 residues long. CDR3 nucleotides: TGTGCCTGGAGTGTCAGGACAGGGAACACTGAAGCTTTCTTT. Its translation: CAWSVRTGNTEAFF.

The chain is built from TRBV2 and TRBJ1-2; tentatively, D is TRBD1 (5 bases). The V gene lost 5 bases and the J gene lost 8 bases, with 21 bases spanning the gap. CDR1 is SNHLY, CDR2 FYNNEI, per germline. This CDR3 spans 15 amino acids. The CDR3 loop reads CASSFRDAGTGGYTF. Here the CDR3 DNA reads TGTGCCAGCAGTTTCCGGGACGCGGGAACGGGGGGCTACACCTTC.